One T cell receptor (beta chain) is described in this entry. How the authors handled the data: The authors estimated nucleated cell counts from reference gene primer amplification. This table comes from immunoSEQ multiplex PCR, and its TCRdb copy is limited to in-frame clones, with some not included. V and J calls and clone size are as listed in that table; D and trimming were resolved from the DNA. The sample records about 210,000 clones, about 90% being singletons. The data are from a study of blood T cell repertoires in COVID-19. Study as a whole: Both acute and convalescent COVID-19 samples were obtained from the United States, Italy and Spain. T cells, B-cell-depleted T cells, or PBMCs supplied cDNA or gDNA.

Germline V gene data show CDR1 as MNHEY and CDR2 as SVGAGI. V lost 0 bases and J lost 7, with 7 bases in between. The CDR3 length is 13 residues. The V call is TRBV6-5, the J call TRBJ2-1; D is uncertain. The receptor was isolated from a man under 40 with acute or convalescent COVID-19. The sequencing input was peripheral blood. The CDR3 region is CASSYSSRNEQFF. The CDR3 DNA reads TGTGCCAGCAGTTACTCATCGAGAAATGAGCAGTTCTTC.